These 28 T cell receptor beta chains were sequenced from one sample in a study of blood T cell repertoires in COVID-19. The table came from immunoSEQ multiplex PCR; TCRdb's copy has only in-frame clones and leaves some out. Of more than 55,000 clones listed, roughly 92% are singletons. Sequences were obtained from peripheral blood. These receptors were taken from a man aged 50 or older with active COVID-19.

The chain uses TRBV4-2 and TRBJ2-6; no clear D gene. The CDR3 spans 17 residues. The ends were cut back, 0 bases at V and 1 base at J, with 10 bases in the middle. Per the germline V gene, CDR1 is LGHNA and CDR2 is YNFKEQ. The CDR3 DNA is TGTGCCAGCAGCCAAGATAAGTTGGCATCTGGGGCCAACGTCCTGACTTTC. It translates to CASSQDKLASGANVLTF.

This chain uses TRBV3-1 (or the pseudogene TRBV3-2) with TRBJ1-6, with 9 bases that match TRBD1. J was trimmed by 7 bases and V by 3 bases; bases with no gene match: 13. The germline gives CDR1 LGHDT, CDR2 YNNKEL (reference sequence). This CDR3 contains 18 residues. CDR3 in amino acids: CASSHLGANRGRNSPLHF. The CDR3 DNA reads TGTGCCAGCAGCCACTTGGGAGCTAACAGGGGGCGAAATTCACCCCTCCACTTT.

CDR3 region: CASSPGGYQETQYF. For the CDR3, the DNA is TGTGCCAGCAGCCCAGGCGGGTACCAAGAGACCCAGTACTTC. The chain combines TRBV9 with TRBJ2-5, with D perhaps TRBD2 (5 bases). The length of the CDR3 is 14 residues. The V end was cut by 4 bases, the J end by 0 bases, with 10 bases between. Germline CDR1 and CDR2: SGDLS and YYNGEE.

This chain uses TRBV14 with TRBJ2-3; D not resolved. The CDR3 is made up of 14 amino acids. Germline CDR1 SGHDN, CDR2 FVKESK. The germline V and J ends were trimmed by 0 bases and 4 bases, with 8 bases remaining between them. CDR3 nucleotide sequence: TGTGCCAGCAGCCAAGATAGAAGCGCAGATACGCAGTATTTT. Its translation: CASSQDRSADTQYF.

The V and J genes are TRBV11-2 and TRBJ2-1; D is perhaps TRBD1 (6 bases). The CDR3 loop spans 17 amino acids. V lost 0 bases to trimming and J lost 7 bases, with 19 bases between them. The germline V gene encodes CDR1 SGHAT and CDR2 FQNNGV. CDR3 amino acids: CASSLDLVGDKLNEQFF. The CDR3, as DNA: TGTGCCAGCAGCTTAGATCTTGTAGGGGACAAGCTTAATGAGCAGTTCTTC.

The CDR3 spells CASSPRGSGETQYF. The CDR3 DNA is TGTGCCAGCTCACCAAGAGGCAGCGGTGAGACCCAGTACTTC. The chain carries TRBV18 and TRBJ2-5, with TRBD2 as a possible D gene (5 bases). CDR3 length equals 14 residues. Between the trimmed V and J ends, which lost 2 bases and 5 bases, there was a span of 12 bases. Germline CDR1 is KGHSH and CDR2 is LQKENI. Together with reference TRBV18 and TRBJ2-5, the CDR3 gives the full variable domain: NAGVMQNPRHLVRRRGQEARLRCSPMKGHSHVYWYRQLPEEGLKFMVYLQKENIIDESGMPKERFSAEFPKEGPSILRIQQVVRGDSAAYFCASSPRGSGETQYFGPGTRLLVL.

This clone has only one observation. The rearrangement joins TRBV29-1 to TRBJ2-2, with D uncertain. Germline V gives CDR1 SQVTM, CDR2 ANQGSEA. The CDR3 has 12 amino acids. V shed 3 bases and J shed 5 bases, with 7 bases lying between them. CDR3 DNA: TGCAGCGTTGATGGCAGGACCGGGGAGCTGTTTTTT. Translation gives CSVDGRTGELFF.

V and J are TRBV7-5 and TRBJ2-7; the table's TRBD1 call for D was not verified on the DNA. TRBV7-5 is tagged as a pseudogene. The CDR3 runs 16 residues. CDR3 residues: CARSLGQGDFSYEQYF. CDR3 nucleotide sequence: TGTGCCAGAAGCTTAGGGCAGGGGGACTTCTCCTACGAGCAGTACTTC.

The gene calls are TRBV28 and TRBJ2-7, with D possibly TRBD2 on 5 matching bases. CDR1 and CDR2 from the germline V gene are MDHEN and SYDVKM. Between the trimmed V and J ends, which lost 7 bases and 1 base, there was a span of 14 bases. The CDR3 has 14 residues. The CDR3 loop is CASTQRAVSYEQYF. The CDR3 DNA is TGTGCCAGCACCCAAAGAGCGGTTTCCTACGAGCAGTACTTC.

This chain links TRBV6-4 with TRBJ2-3, with 10 bases identical to TRBD1. V shed 4 bases and J 3 bases; nucleotides not matched to a gene: 4. CDR1 and CDR2 (germline): MRHNA, SNTAGT. CDR3 length equals 15 residues. CDR3 loop: CASSASGQGTDTQYF. The CDR3 region has the DNA TGTGCCAGCAGTGCCTCGGGACAGGGGACAGATACGCAGTATTTT.

The rearrangement links TRBV2 to TRBJ2-5, with TRBD1 as a possible D gene (6 bases). The CDR3 sequence is 17 residues long. The V and J ends lost 2 bases and 4 bases respectively, with 20 bases between them. The germline V gene encodes CDR1 SNHLY and CDR2 FYNNEI. The CDR3, as DNA: TGTGCCAGCAGTGAACGTATTAGCAGGGGTTATGGAGAGACCCAGTACTTC. This encodes CASSERISRGYGETQYF.

The chain combines TRBV28 with TRBJ1-1; TRBD1 is a possible D gene (5 bases). There are 15 residues in the CDR3. V dropped 5 bases and J dropped 7 bases, with 20 bases sitting between them. Germline assignment: CDR1 MDHEN and CDR2 SYDVKM. The CDR3 sequence is CASSPPRGGDNEAFF. The CDR3 DNA sequence: TGTGCCAGCAGTCCACCCCGAGGAGGGGATAATGAAGCTTTCTTT.

The rearrangement links TRBV28 to TRBJ1-6; tentative D call: TRBD1 (5 bases). Germline values: CDR1 MDHEN, CDR2 SYDVKM. The CDR3 length is 14 residues. Trimming stripped 6 bases from V and 9 bases from J, with 15 bases between. This chain's CDR3 is CASSQPVGGSPLHF. CDR3 DNA sequence: TGTGCCAGCAGCCAACCAGTGGGGGGTTCACCCCTCCACTTT.

V usage is TRBV28 and J usage is TRBJ2-7; D is uncertain. Trimming stripped 3 bases from V and 9 bases from J, with 15 bases between. The CDR3 totals 13 residues. Per the germline V gene, CDR1 is MDHEN and CDR2 is SYDVKM. The CDR3 loop is CASSLSRDGRQYF. In nucleotides, the CDR3 is TGTGCCAGCAGTTTGTCCCGCGATGGTAGGCAGTACTTC.

This clone showed up just once. The V and J genes are TRBV24-1 and TRBJ2-3; 8 positions match TRBD2. From germline, CDR1 is KGHDR and CDR2 SFDVKD. With V trimmed by 5 bases and J by 2 bases, 8 bases remained unmatched. The CDR3 contains 16 residues. CDR3 sequence (DNA): TGTGCCACCAGTGGCTGGAGCGGGGGAGACACAGATACGCAGTATTTT. This translates into CATSGWSGGDTDTQYF.

The gene calls are TRBV19 and TRBJ1-6; 8 positions match TRBD1. The CDR3 has 15 amino acids. Germline CDR1 is LNHDA and CDR2 is SQIVND (reference sequence). The trim removed 6 bases at V and 6 bases at J, leaving 7 bases unmatched. CDR3 region: CASSKQGDGNSPLHF. CDR3 DNA: TGTGCCAGTAGCAAACAGGGGGACGGTAATTCACCCCTCCACTTT.

The chain employs TRBV2 and TRBJ1-4; the match to TRBD1 covers 7 bases. The CDR3 runs 17 residues. CDR1 SNHLY and CDR2 FYNNEI come from the germline V gene. After removal of 5 bases from V and 0 bases from J, the junction contained 9 bases not matched to a gene. For the CDR3, the DNA is TGTGCCAGCAGTCCACAGGGGAAATTTGCAACTAATGAAAAACTGTTTTTT. Protein: CASSPQGKFATNEKLFF.

J is TRBJ2-5 and V is TRBV7-3; TRBD2 matches at 8 bases. Per the germline V gene, CDR1 is SGHTA and CDR2 is FQGTGA. V shed 4 bases and J 5 bases; nucleotides not matched to a gene: 9. The CDR3 consists of 15 residues. The chain's CDR3 is CASSYIAGPGETQYF. The CDR3 DNA sequence: TGTGCCAGCAGCTATATAGCGGGACCAGGGGAGACCCAGTACTTC.

V usage is TRBV4-3 and J usage is TRBJ1-1; D is unresolved. The CDR3 has 15 amino acids. Germline V CDR1 and CDR2: LGHNA, YSLEER. V lost 2 bases to trimming and J lost 2 bases, with 12 bases between them. CDR3 region: CASSQITPGNTEAFF. CDR3 nucleotide sequence: TGCGCCAGCAGCCAAATTACCCCAGGAAACACTGAAGCTTTCTTT.

This clone was counted once. This chain links TRBV2 with TRBJ1-1, with D tentatively TRBD1 (5 bases). The CDR3 is 16 residues long. The germline V gene encodes CDR1 SNHLY and CDR2 FYNNEI. V was pared by 4 bases and J by 0 bases, with 15 bases between. The CDR3 DNA is TGTGCCAGCAGTGGAGTCGGCAGGGCTATGAACACTGAAGCTTTCTTT. Its translation: CASSGVGRAMNTEAFF. The entire variable domain, with the rest obtained from reference TRBV2 and TRBJ1-1, is as follows: EPEVTQTPSHQVTQMGQEVILRCVPISNHLYFYWYRQILGQKVEFLVSFYNNEISEKSEIFDDQFSVERPDGSNFTLKIRSTKLEDSAMYFCASSGVGRAMNTEAFFGQGTRLTVV.

This chain joins TRBV7-2 and TRBJ1-1; a possible D gene is TRBD1 (6 bases). Trimming pared 1 base from V and 3 bases from J, leaving 6 bases between. Germline-derived CDR1 and CDR2 are SGHTA and FQGNSA. The CDR3 length is 13 residues. CDR3 region: CASSLDRDTEAFF. The CDR3 DNA reads as TGTGCCAGCAGCTTAGACAGGGACACTGAAGCTTTCTTT. Drawing the rest from reference TRBV7-2 and TRBJ1-1, the complete variable domain is GAGVSQSPSNKVTEKGKDVELRCDPISGHTALYWYRQSLGQGLEFLIYFQGNSAPDKSGLPSDRFSAERTGGSVSTLTIQRTQQEDSAVYLCASSLDRDTEAFFGQGTRLTVV.

The chain uses TRBV4-2 and TRBJ2-7, with D possibly being TRBD2 (6 bases). The CDR3 is made up of 14 amino acids. Trimming took off 4 bases at V and 0 bases at J, with 10 bases between the two ends. Germline lookup yields CDR1 LGHNA and CDR2 YNFKEQ. DNA for the CDR3: TGTGCCAGCAGCCCCGACGGGGGCTCCTACGAGCAGTACTTC. Translating gives CASSPDGGSYEQYF.

This chain uses TRBV9 with TRBJ1-4; 7 nucleotides align to TRBD1. The CDR3 sequence is 15 residues long. Trimming removed 6 bases from V and 5 bases from J; junction bases left unmatched: 10. In germline, CDR1 is SGDLS, CDR2 YYNGEE. CDR3: CASTTRQGPNEKLFF. The CDR3 region has the DNA TGTGCCAGCACCACCAGACAGGGCCCCAATGAAAAACTGTTTTTT.

The genes are TRBV7-6 and TRBJ1-4; D unresolved. V was shortened by 1 base and J by 6 bases, with 12 bases between the two germline ends. Germline loops: CDR1 SGHVS, CDR2 FNYEAQ. This CDR3 spans 15 amino acids. CDR3 in amino acids: CASSLGQRPYEKLFF. The CDR3 DNA follows: TGTGCCAGCAGCTTAGGGCAGAGGCCATATGAAAAACTGTTTTTT. Drawing the rest from reference TRBV7-6 and TRBJ1-4, the complete variable domain is GAGVSQSPRYKVTKRGQDVALRCDPISGHVSLYWYRQALGQGPEFLTYFNYEAQQDKSGLPNDRFSAERPEGSISTLTIQRTEQRDSAMYRCASSLGQRPYEKLFFGSGTQLSVL.

The CDR3 sequence: CASSPRNRAGNTIYF. The CDR3 bases are TGTGCCAGCAGCCCTCGAAACAGGGCTGGAAACACCATATATTTT. V and J are TRBV11-3 and TRBJ1-3, with D possibly TRBD1 on 6 matching bases. Per the germline V gene, CDR1 is SGHNT and CDR2 is YENEEA. V shed 5 bases and J shed 2 bases, with 13 bases lying between them. This CDR3 is built from 15 residues.

The rearrangement uses TRBV24-1 and TRBJ2-1, with 16 nucleotides matching TRBD2. This CDR3 region has 15 residues. Germline V gene lookup returns CDR1 KGHDR and CDR2 SFDVKD. V dropped 7 bases and J dropped 8; count of bases not matched to a gene: 4. The CDR3 DNA reads as TGTGCCACCAGCCCGGGACTAGCGGGGGGGCATGAGCAGTTCTTC. This translates into CATSPGLAGGHEQFF.

V and J are TRBV7-2 and TRBJ1-3, with TRBD1 identical over 7 bases. V shed 5 bases, J shed 0 bases, and the junction held 7 bases outside the gene matches. The V gene's germline CDR1 is SGHTA and CDR2 FQGNSA. This CDR3 is 16 amino acids long. The CDR3 bases are TGTGCCAGCAGCCCGGGACAGATAAGCTCTGGAAACACCATATATTTT. Protein sequence: CASSPGQISSGNTIYF. The whole variable domain, remainder taken from reference TRBV7-2 and TRBJ1-3, is GAGVSQSPSNKVTEKGKDVELRCDPISGHTALYWYRQSLGQGLEFLIYFQGNSAPDKSGLPSDRFSAERTGGSVSTLTIQRTQQEDSAVYLCASSPGQISSGNTIYFGEGSWLTVV.

J is TRBJ1-4 and V is TRBV28; TRBD1 agrees at 7 bases. The V and J ends lost 2 bases and 6 bases, in that order; junction bases with no gene match: 6. Germline lookup yields CDR1 MDHEN and CDR2 SYDVKM. The CDR3 runs to 15 residues. The CDR3 loop reads CASSLGGQGDEKLFF. The CDR3, as DNA: TGTGCCAGCAGTTTAGGGGGTCAGGGGGATGAAAAACTGTTTTTT.